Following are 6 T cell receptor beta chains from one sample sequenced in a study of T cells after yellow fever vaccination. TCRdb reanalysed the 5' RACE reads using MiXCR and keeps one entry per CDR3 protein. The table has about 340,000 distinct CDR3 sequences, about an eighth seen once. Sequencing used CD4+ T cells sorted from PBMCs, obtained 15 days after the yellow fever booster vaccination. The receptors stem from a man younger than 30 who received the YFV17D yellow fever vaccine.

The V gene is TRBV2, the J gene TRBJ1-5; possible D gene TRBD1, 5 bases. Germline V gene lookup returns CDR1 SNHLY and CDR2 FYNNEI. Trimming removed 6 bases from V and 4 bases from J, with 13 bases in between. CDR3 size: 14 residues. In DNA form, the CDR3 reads TGTGCCAGCAGCGTTCAGGGTATGAATCAGCCCCAGCATTTT. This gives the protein CASSVQGMNQPQHF. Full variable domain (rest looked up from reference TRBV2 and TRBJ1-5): EPEVTQTPSHQVTQMGQEVILRCVPISNHLYFYWYRQILGQKVEFLVSFYNNEISEKSEIFDDQFSVERPDGSNFTLKIRSTKLEDSAMYFCASSVQGMNQPQHFGDGTRLSIL.

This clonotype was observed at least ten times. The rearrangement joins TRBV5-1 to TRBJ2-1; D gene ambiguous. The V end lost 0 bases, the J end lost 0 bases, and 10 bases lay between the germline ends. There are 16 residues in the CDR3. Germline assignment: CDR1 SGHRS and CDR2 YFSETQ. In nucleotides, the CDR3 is TGCGCCAGCAGCTTGGGTCCCGGGTACTCCTACAATGAGCAGTTCTTC. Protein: CASSLGPGYSYNEQFF.

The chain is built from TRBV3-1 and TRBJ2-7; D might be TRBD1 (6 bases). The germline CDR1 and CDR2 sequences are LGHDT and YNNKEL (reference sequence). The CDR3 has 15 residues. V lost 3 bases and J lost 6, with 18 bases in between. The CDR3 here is CASSQGALRGSEQYF. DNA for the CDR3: TGTGCCAGCAGCCAGGGGGCCCTCAGGGGTTCCGAGCAGTACTTC.

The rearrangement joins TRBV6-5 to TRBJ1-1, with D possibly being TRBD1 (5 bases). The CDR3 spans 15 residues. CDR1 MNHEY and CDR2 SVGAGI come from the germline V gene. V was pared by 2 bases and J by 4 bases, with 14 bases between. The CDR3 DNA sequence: TGTGCCAGCAGTTACCGCCGCCTGGGGGGCACTGAAGCTTTCTTT. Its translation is CASSYRRLGGTEAFF.

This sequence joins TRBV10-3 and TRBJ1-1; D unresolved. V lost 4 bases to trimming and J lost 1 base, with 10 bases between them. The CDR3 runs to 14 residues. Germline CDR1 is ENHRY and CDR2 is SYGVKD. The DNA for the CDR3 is TGTGCCATCAGTGTCGGCGGAAAGAACACTGAAGCTTTCTTT. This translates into CAISVGGKNTEAFF.

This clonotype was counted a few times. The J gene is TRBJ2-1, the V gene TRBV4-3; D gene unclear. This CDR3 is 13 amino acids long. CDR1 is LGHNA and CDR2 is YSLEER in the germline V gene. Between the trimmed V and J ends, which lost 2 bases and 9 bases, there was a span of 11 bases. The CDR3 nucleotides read TGCGCCAGCAGCCAAAATTTGGCTGGTGAGCAGTTCTTC. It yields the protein CASSQNLAGEQFF.